Below are 17 T cell receptor beta chains sequenced from a single sample in a study of blood T cell repertoires in COVID-19. The repertoire was sequenced with immunoSEQ multiplex PCR; TCRdb's copy has only in-frame clones and lacks some. The sample records about 170,000 clones, about 81% being singletons. The sequencing sample was made of peripheral blood. These receptors were collected from a woman in her 70s with acute or convalescent COVID-19.

The chain employs TRBV28 and TRBJ1-5; no clear D. Germline-derived CDR1 and CDR2 are MDHEN and SYDVKM. This CDR3 has 15 residues. V lost 2 bases and J 2 bases, leaving 10 bases between the germline ends. CDR3 protein: CASSLRGGGNQPQHF. The CDR3 DNA sequence: TGTGCCAGCAGTTTACGAGGAGGCGGCAATCAGCCCCAGCATTTT.

The rearrangement uses TRBV5-1 and TRBJ1-4; D is perhaps TRBD1 (5 bases). Between the trimmed V and J ends, which lost 0 bases and 0 bases, there was a span of 9 bases. Germline CDR1 SGHRS, CDR2 YFSETQ. This CDR3 is built from 16 residues. The CDR3 sequence is CASSLAGGSTNEKLFF. CDR3 coding DNA: TGCGCCAGCAGCTTGGCCGGGGGTTCAACTAATGAAAAACTGTTTTTT.

About this clone: Other DNA sequences in the same sample also yield this CDR3. The V and J genes are TRBV9 and TRBJ1-4, with 7 positions matching TRBD1. From germline, CDR1 is SGDLS and CDR2 YYNGEE. V lost 0 bases and J lost 8; bases outside the gene matches: 7. This CDR3 is 15 amino acids long. The CDR3 region is CASSVDGRGSEKLFF. The DNA of the CDR3 is TGTGCCAGCAGCGTAGATGGCAGGGGGAGCGAAAAACTGTTTTTT.

The chain couples TRBV5-1 to TRBJ2-1, with D possibly being TRBD1 (7 bases). Germline V CDR1 and CDR2: SGHRS, YFSETQ. This CDR3 spans 17 amino acids. The germline V and J ends were trimmed by 4 bases and 1 base, with 18 bases remaining between them. The CDR3 sequence: CASSPGGSGLSYNEQFF. In DNA form, the CDR3 reads TGCGCCAGCAGCCCAGGGGGTAGCGGTCTTTCCTACAATGAGCAGTTCTTC.

The CDR3 DNA reads TGCGCCAGCAGCCAAGATGAGTTCAAGACAGGGAGAGGCAATCAGCCCCAGCATTTT. This encodes CASSQDEFKTGRGNQPQHF. The V call is TRBV4-3, the J call TRBJ1-5; TRBD1 agrees at 7 bases. J lost 2 bases, V lost 0 bases, and 13 bases had no gene match. The CDR3 runs 19 residues. CDR1 and CDR2 from the germline V gene are LGHNA and YSLEER.

The chain is built from TRBV5-5 and TRBJ2-2; 9 bases are shared with TRBD2. The CDR3 extends over 15 amino acids. J was trimmed by 6 bases and V by 2 bases; bases with no gene match: 5. The germline V gene encodes CDR1 SGHKS and CDR2 YYEKEE (reference sequence). The CDR3 nucleotides are TGTGCCAGCAGCTTAAGGCGGGGGGGCGCCGGGGAGCTGTTTTTT. The encoded protein is CASSLRRGGAGELFF.

Only one count was recorded for this clone. The chain is built from TRBV24-1 and TRBJ1-6, with a weak D call TRBD1 (6 bases). V lost 4 bases and J lost 9, with 9 bases in between. The CDR3 sequence is 13 residues long. Germline lookup yields CDR1 KGHDR and CDR2 SFDVKD. CDR3 protein: CATSERQASPLHF. CDR3 bases: TGTGCCACCAGTGAGAGACAGGCTTCACCCCTCCACTTT.

V gene TRBV14 combines with J gene TRBJ1-1; D remains unclear. The CDR3 runs to 15 residues. V was cut by 1 base and J by 9 bases, with 18 bases left in between. CDR1 and CDR2 (germline): SGHDN, FVKESK. CDR3 loop: CASSQGSGGSKQAFF. As DNA, the CDR3 is TGTGCCAGCAGCCAAGGGTCCGGAGGTTCGAAGCAAGCTTTCTTT.

The V call is TRBV12-3 or TRBV12-4, the J call TRBJ1-4, with D maybe TRBD1 (5 bases). V gave up 3 bases and J gave up 8 bases, with 7 bases separating them. The CDR3 extends over 12 amino acids. The CDR3: CASSFGGEKLFF. In DNA, the CDR3 is TGTGCCAGCAGTTTTGGGGGGGAAAAACTGTTTTTT.

The chain carries TRBV6-5 and TRBJ2-2; maybe TRBD2 (5 bases). V lost 7 bases and J lost 1, with 10 bases in between. From germline, CDR1 is MNHEY and CDR2 SVGAGI. CDR3 size: 14 residues. The CDR3 coding sequence is TGTGCCAGCAAAGGAGGAAGGAACACCGGGGAGCTGTTTTTT. This gives the protein CASKGGRNTGELFF.

The chain uses TRBV9 and TRBJ1-2; TRBD1 is a possible D gene (5 bases). The germline CDR1 and CDR2 sequences are SGDLS and YYNGEE. This CDR3 comprises 15 residues. Deletions cut 0 bases from V and 8 bases from J, with 17 bases between. The CDR3 nucleotides read TGTGCCAGCAGCGTAGAAGCCGGCAGGGTAGGAGGCTACACCTTC. This encodes CASSVEAGRVGGYTF.

The gene calls are TRBV18 and TRBJ2-2; TRBD1 matches 9 bases. This CDR3 has 14 residues. V trimming: 6 bases; J trimming: 1 base; junction bases outside the gene matches: 0. Looked up from germline, CDR1 is KGHSH and CDR2 is LQKENI. The CDR3 here is CASSGQGNTGELFF. The CDR3, as DNA: TGTGCCAGCTCGGGACAGGGGAACACCGGGGAGCTGTTTTTT.

This clone was detected a few times. The chain combines TRBV28 with TRBJ1-1; TRBD1 might be the D (6 bases). Trimming pared 3 bases from V and 3 bases from J, leaving 17 bases between. CDR1 is MDHEN and CDR2 is SYDVKM in the germline V gene. This CDR3 contains 16 residues. CDR3 residues: CASSFLGARWYTEAFF. The CDR3 DNA reads TGTGCCAGCAGTTTTTTGGGGGCGAGGTGGTACACTGAAGCTTTCTTT.

This chain links TRBV30 with TRBJ1-2; D not certain. The CDR3 covers 11 residues. The germline gives CDR1 GTSNPN, CDR2 SVGIG (reference sequence). V was trimmed by 2 bases and J by 8 bases, leaving 9 bases between them. The CDR3: CAWSRDSGYTF. The CDR3 DNA sequence: TGTGCCTGGAGTCGTGACTCGGGCTACACCTTC.

The chain has TRBV7-2 and TRBJ2-1, with 10 positions matching TRBD2. The CDR3 sequence is 16 residues long. V shed 5 bases and J 7 bases; nucleotides not matched to a gene: 11. Germline V gene lookup returns CDR1 SGHTA and CDR2 FQGNSA. The CDR3 sequence is CASSPPRAGGTNEQFF. For the CDR3, the DNA is TGTGCCAGCAGCCCACCTCGAGCGGGGGGGACGAATGAGCAGTTCTTC.

This clone was observed a handful of times. The chain carries TRBV4-3 and TRBJ2-3, with D maybe TRBD2 (6 bases). The V end lost 0 bases, the J end lost 6 bases, and 10 bases lay between the germline ends. This CDR3 has 14 residues. Germline CDR1 LGHNA, CDR2 YSLEER. The DNA of the CDR3 is TGCGCCAGCAGCCAAGATCGGGACTGGGATACGCAGTATTTT. Translating it yields CASSQDRDWDTQYF.

The chain's CDR3 is CASSLSIRTGFGTEAFF. CDR3 nucleotides: TGTGCCAGCAGTTTATCGATTCGGACAGGATTCGGCACTGAAGCTTTCTTT. The chain is built from TRBV27 and TRBJ1-1; 7 nucleotides line up with TRBD1. There are 17 residues in the CDR3. Germline loops: CDR1 MNHEY, CDR2 SMNVEV (reference sequence). V was clipped by 0 bases and J by 4 bases; unmatched bases: 11.